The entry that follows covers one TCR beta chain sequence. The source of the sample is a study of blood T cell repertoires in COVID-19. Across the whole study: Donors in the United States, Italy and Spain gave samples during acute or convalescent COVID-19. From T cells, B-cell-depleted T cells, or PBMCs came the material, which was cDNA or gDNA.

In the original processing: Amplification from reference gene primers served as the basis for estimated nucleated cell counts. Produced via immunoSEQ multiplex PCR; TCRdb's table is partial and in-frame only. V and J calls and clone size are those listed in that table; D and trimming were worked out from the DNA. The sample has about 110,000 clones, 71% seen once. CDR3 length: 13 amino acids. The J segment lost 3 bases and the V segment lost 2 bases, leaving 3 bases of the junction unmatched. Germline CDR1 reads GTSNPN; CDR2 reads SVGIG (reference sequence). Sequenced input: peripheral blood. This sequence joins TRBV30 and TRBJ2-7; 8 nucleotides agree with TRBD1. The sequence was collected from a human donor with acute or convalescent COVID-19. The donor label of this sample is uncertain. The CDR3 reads CAWSLQGGYEQYV. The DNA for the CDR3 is TGTGCCTGGAGTTTACAGGGGGGCTACGAGCAGTACGTC.